This T cell receptor beta chain was observed in a study of blood T cell repertoires in COVID-19 (dated by TCRdb to the early 2020s). Background for the entire study: Collaborator samples came from the United States, Italy and Spain and covered acute and convalescent phases of COVID-19. The material from the prospective study consisted of cDNA or gDNA derived from T cells, B-cell-depleted T cells, or PBMCs. Subjects who had been exposed to COVID-19, were actively infected with it, or had recovered from it provided the deeply sampled blood TCRbeta repertoires that made up the dataset. The repertoires were released in a freely available public database meant as a resource for research on the immune response to SARS-CoV-2. Samples were obtained from the ongoing ImmuneRACE study (first 160 participants) and from 1,254 subjects provided by 6 global collaborators. Nearly every sample came with metadata listing a de-identified subject ID, COVID-19 status, age in years and sex. Where available, HLA class I and class II types were obtained from metadata supplied by the sample provider rather than from assay-based typing.

Each collaborating institution followed its own protocols to collect whole blood in K2EDTA tubes. For TCRbeta analysis, collaborator samples were shipped as frozen whole blood, as isolated PBMCs, or as DNA extracted from either sample type. Notes on this clone: What antigen it recognizes has not been identified. No much larger clone is present one base from it, and per-base qualities are unavailable.

TCRbeta CDR3 regions were amplified from genomic DNA using the immunoSEQ Assay, a bias-controlled multiplex PCR. Turning to the authors' computational methods: Nucleated cell counts per sample were estimated from amplification of reference gene primers within the assay. To quantify the absolute abundance of each unique TCRbeta CDR3 rearrangement, sequence reads were collapsed and filtered. Productive Simpson clonality was computed per sample as the square root of Simpson's diversity index over productive rearrangements. The clones in this table, taken by TCRdb from immuneACCESS, are in-frame only. Not every clone is retained; where verified, under half of the shortfall comes from an unresolved V gene, and the cause of the rest is unknown. V and J calls and clone size are those listed in that table; D and trimming were worked out from the DNA. This sample comprises about 250,000 clones, around 80% of them detected only once. Together, the top ten hold about 4% of the sample.

The full study reports these points: The amount of clinical and demographic metadata varied by source and participant and was provided uncurated.

The specimen was peripheral blood. The clonotype was recovered from a woman between 40 and 55 years old with active or convalescent COVID-19.

The CDR3 reads CASSFRGGFDTQYF. The sequenced DNA: TGTGCCAGCAGTTTCCGGGGGGGTTTCGATACGCAGTATTTT. The chain is made from TRBV27 and TRBJ2-3; a stretch of 8 junction bases matches TRBD2. After removal of 3 bases from V and 6 bases from J, the junction retains 5 bases not matched to a gene. For CDR1 and CDR2, the germline V gene (reference sequence) lists MNHEY and SMNVEV. The cysteine opens and the phenylalanine closes a CDR3 of 14 amino acids. The entry retains the CDR3 DNA only, 42 bases that are in frame from base 1.